This TCR beta chain was captured by sequencing in a study of shared clonotypes between healthy human individuals (dated by TCRdb to about 2020). General notes on the study: The cohort comprised a couple of women and a few men aged 18 to 49 years. Blood TCR repertoires of five healthy adults were deeply sequenced to estimate repertoire size and the extent of clonotype sharing between individuals. To increase sequencing depth and limit assay-specific biases, TCR repertoire library preparation and sequencing were carried out by different laboratories using diverse techniques. Per donor, leukapheresis produced somewhere between about 0.9 and 9 billion PBMCs. What the authors observed across the whole study: The genetic and exposure-history diversity represented was limited by the small number of donors. Sampling was restricted to blood, and TCR repertoires in tissue are likely to differ from TCR repertoires in blood. Pairwise subsampling indicated that sequencing depth was expected to affect the degree of clonotype sharing among donors.

Via the germline V gene, CDR1 is SGHDT and CDR2 YYEEEE. Taken from cysteine to phenylalanine, the CDR3 has 16 residues. Just CDR3 DNA is preserved here, 48 bases in frame from base 1. V was cut back by 0 bases and J by 3 bases, leaving a gap of 12 bases between them. The donors were healthy, HIV-negative adults with no recently reported acute infections or vaccinations. Every donor was a Caucasian adult living in Nashville, Tennessee, USA. For unsorted samples, approximately 84 million PBMCs were counted, and genomic DNA was extracted using the QIAamp DNA Blood Mini kit. After blood collection by leukapheresis, PBMCs were isolated using Ficoll-Histopaque density gradient centrifugation and then cryopreserved in the vapor phase of liquid nitrogen. A few counts support this clone. The specificity of this receptor is unknown. No clone much larger than this one lies a single base away; base qualities are absent.

TCR CDR3 regions were amplified from genomic DNA by multiplex PCR using the deep immunoSEQ assay. Extracted genomic DNA from each cell subset was spread evenly across all wells of several immunoSEQ 96-well plates, with each plate serving as a replicate. For unsorted PBMC, around 300 ng of genomic DNA, equivalent to about 32,000 T cell genomes, went into each replicate PCR. Genomic DNA from unsorted PBMC was sequenced over ten immunoSEQ deep assay plates. Purified libraries were quantified with a Qubit 3.0 fluorometer, sized on a Bioanalyzer 2100, and re-quantified with the KAPA Library Quantification kit. Each immunoSEQ 96-well plate was sequenced on its own single-read 150-cycle Illumina NextSeq 550 flow cell. For the original study's pipeline: Because the immunoSEQ output held only junctional sequences and lacked quality scores, the filtering could not match the filtering applied to full-length reads. Sequences were annotated with PyIR, a Python wrapper for IgBLAST v1.9, and V/J genes and CDR3 were assigned using IMGT germline references. Reads with weak V/J assignments (E-value above 1e-6), missing CDR3, stop codons, out-of-frame junctions, or ambiguous translated residues were removed. V3J clonotypes were defined by identical inferred V gene, J gene, and CDR3 amino acid sequence. Percentage overlap between repertoires was calculated by dividing the number of shared unique clonotypes by the size of the smaller repertoire. Three approaches were used to assess repertoire richness: RTK rarefaction, the Chao1 estimator, and Recon v2.1 estimates of unobserved clonotypes. Entries here come from immuneACCESS through TCRdb and include only in-frame sequences with V and J called. Some clones fail to appear in such tables; in the studies checked, an unresolved V gene covers under half of the shortfall, and the cause of the remainder is unknown. V and J calls and clone size are those listed in that table; D and trimming were worked out from the DNA. For this sample the table gives fewer than 500,000 clones, of which over 60% were detected only once. In total, the top ten clones hold under 15% of the sample.

The sequencing sample was made of PBMCs. The rearranged chain carries TRBV5-6 and TRBJ2-2, with TRBD1 as a weak D call on 5 bases. The sequence derives from a middle-aged woman in good health. Some clones in this sample may be carry-over from other donors' samples. The CDR3 reads CASSLGRGRYTGELFF. The DNA is as follows: TGTGCCAGCAGCTTGGGAAGGGGAAGGTACACCGGGGAGCTGTTTTTT.